This TCR beta chain was captured in a study of beta chain features in type 1 diabetes. Sequenced material consisted of expressed TCRB transcripts (all of the isolated RNA was reverse transcribed). Clones were sequenced by immunoSEQ multiplex PCR, and TCRdb holds only the in-frame ones, with some missing. In the table there are 850,000 to 900,000 clones, about 17% of which are singletons. Study-wide results and limits: Healthy donors had naive, central memory and Treg TCRB repertoires that appeared less similar than those seen among patients. Moderate but significant shortening of TCRB CDR3s was recorded in all four CD4+ subsets from Type 1 diabetes patients.

As for this clone: Its specificity is unknown.

Per the germline V gene, CDR1 is SEHNR and CDR2 is FQNEAQ (reference sequence). The length of the CDR3 is 13 residues. V was clipped by 5 bases and J by 5 bases, with 12 bases between them. Specimen: naive CD4+ T cells from blood. The source is a woman aged 18-29 years in good health. This rearrangement joins TRBV7-9 to TRBJ2-5, with D possibly TRBD1 on 6 matching bases. CDR3 sequence reads: CASSQRQGETQYF. DNA of the CDR3: TGTGCCAGCAGCCAGAGGCAGGGGGAGACCCAGTACTTC.